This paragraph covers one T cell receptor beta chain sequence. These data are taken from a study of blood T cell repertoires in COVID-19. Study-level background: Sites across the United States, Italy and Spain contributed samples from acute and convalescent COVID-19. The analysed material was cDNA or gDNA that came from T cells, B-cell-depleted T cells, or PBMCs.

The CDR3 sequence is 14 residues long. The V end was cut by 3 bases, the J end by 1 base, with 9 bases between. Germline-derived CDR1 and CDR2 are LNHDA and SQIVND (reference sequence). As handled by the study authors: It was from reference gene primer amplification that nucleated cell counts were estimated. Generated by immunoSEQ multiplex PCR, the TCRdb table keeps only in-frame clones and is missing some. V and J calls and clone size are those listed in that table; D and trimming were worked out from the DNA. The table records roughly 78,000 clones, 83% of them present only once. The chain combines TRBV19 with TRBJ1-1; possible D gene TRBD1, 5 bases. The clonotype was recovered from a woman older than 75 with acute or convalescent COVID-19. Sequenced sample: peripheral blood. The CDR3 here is CASSIWGENTEAFF. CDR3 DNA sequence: TGTGCCAGTAGTATCTGGGGCGAGAACACTGAAGCTTTCTTT.